The 14 T cell receptor beta chains listed next were all sequenced from one sample in a study of CD8+CD57+ T cells in acquired aplastic anemia. Patients selected for sequencing had displayed CD8+CD57+ cell expansion by flow cytometry. CDR3 and TCR beta VDJ profiling relied on a genomic DNA template. TCRdb reprocessed the reads with MiXCR, giving one entry per CDR3 protein. This sample yields fewer than 300,000 distinct CDR3 sequences, of which 82% are seen a single time; 40% to 55% belongs to the top ten. The specimen was sorted CD4+, CD8+, or CD8+CD57+ T cells (not recorded which) from PBMCs. These receptor sequences come from a human donor with aplastic anemia.

In this sample, this clonotype turned up once. At one boundary the junction diverges from the germline segment, which might be a read error. The chain combines TRBV7-9 with TRBJ2-3; 9 bases are a match to TRBD2. The CDR3 is 14 residues long. Germline V gene lookup returns CDR1 SEHNR and CDR2 FQNEAQ (reference sequence). The CDR3 spells CASSFPRSGGTHYF. In nucleotides, the CDR3 is TGTGCCAGCAGCTTTCCGAGAAGCGGGGGGACGCATTATTTT.

The V call is TRBV20-1, the J call TRBJ2-3; D remains ambiguous. Trimming took 4 bases from V and 4 from J, leaving 18 bases between them. Germline CDR1 is DFQATT and CDR2 is SNEGSKA (reference sequence). The CDR3 is 15 amino acids. CDR3 DNA sequence: TGCAGTGCTACAGACGGAGCAATCAGCCCAGATACGCAGTATTTT. This translates into CSATDGAISPDTQYF.

As to this clonotype: At one end the junction does not follow the germline gene, possibly because of a read error. This rearrangement joins TRBV7-2 to TRBJ1-1; D unclear. Germline assignment: CDR1 SGHTA and CDR2 FQGNSA. The CDR3 covers 15 residues. In DNA form, the CDR3 reads TGTGCCAGCAGCGTATACTCCCTCCCGAGCACTGACGAGCTCTTT. Protein: CASSVYSLPSTDELF.

This clonotype was counted a single time. The V call is TRBV9, the J call TRBJ2-5; 11 bases line up with TRBD2. V dropped 3 bases and J dropped 4; count of bases not matched to a gene: 2. CDR1 SGDLS and CDR2 YYNGEE come from the germline V gene. This CDR3 spans 14 amino acids. DNA of the CDR3: TGTGCCAGCAGCGCCGGACTAGCGGGAGAGACCCAGTACTTC. It is translated as CASSAGLAGETQYF. The full variable domain, its missing parts supplied by reference TRBV9 and TRBJ2-5, is DSGVTQTPKHLITATGQRVTLRCSPRSGDLSVYWYQQSLDQGLQFLIQYYNGEERAKGNILERFSAQQFPDLHSELNLSSLELGDSALYFCASSAGLAGETQYFGPGTRLLVL.

With respect to this clonotype: The conserved closing phenylalanine or tryptophan is absent in this CDR3, likely reflecting a read error. The DNA is omitted, as the CDR3 cannot be located on it reliably, and the CDR3 follows TCRdb's listing. Here the CDR3 reads CASSPLGDQGRGI. The genes are TRBV7-2 and TRBJ2-7; the table assigns TRBD1, which was not confirmed against the DNA. The CDR3 length is 13 residues, termini included. Per germline, CDR1 SGHTA and CDR2 FQGNSA.

As concerns this clonotype: This CDR3 fails to terminate in the conserved phenylalanine or tryptophan, so it likely reflects a read error. No DNA is shown, since the ends of the CDR3 on it are uncertain; the CDR3 is the one TCRdb lists. The chain combines TRBV7-9 with TRBJ2-5; TRBD2, as called in the table, went unchecked against the DNA. CDR1 SEHNR and CDR2 FQNEAQ come from the germline V gene (reference sequence). The CDR3 is 18 amino acids in total, end residues counted. CDR3 protein: CASSIGPMTSGESGRPST.

Note on this clonotype: The junction does not match germline at one end; this may be a read error. This chain connects TRBV7-9 to TRBJ2-5; D is perhaps TRBD1 or TRBD2 (5 bases each). Looked up from germline, CDR1 is SEHNR and CDR2 is FQNEAQ (reference sequence). The CDR3 loop spans 14 amino acids. The CDR3: CATSIQRRGESEDF. The CDR3 bases are TGTGCCACCAGCATTCAAAGAAGGGGAGAGAGCGAGGACTTC.

V is TRBV7-9 and J is TRBJ2-7; 7 bases map to TRBD2. V lost 2 bases to trimming and J lost 7 bases; unmatched junction nucleotides: 14. The CDR3 has 16 residues. Germline lookup yields CDR1 SEHNR and CDR2 FQNEAQ (reference sequence). The CDR3 here is CASSLFTGGTYNEQYV. For the CDR3, the DNA is TGTGCCAGCAGCTTATTTACGGGGGGAACCTACAATGAGCAGTACGTC.

The rearrangement joins TRBV2 to TRBJ1-1; the D gene is possibly TRBD1 (5 bases). This CDR3 comprises 14 residues. V lost 6 bases and J 3 bases, leaving 14 bases between the germline ends. Germline V CDR1 and CDR2: SNHLY, FYNNEI. The CDR3 protein is CASSGGVGDTEAFF. Written as DNA, the CDR3 is TGTGCCAGCAGCGGGGGGGTGGGAGACACTGAAGCTTTCTTT.

Concerning this clonotype itself: One end of the junction varies from germline; a read error may be responsible. The chain carries TRBV9 and TRBJ2-3, with 10 bases that match TRBD2. Looked up from germline, CDR1 is SGDLS and CDR2 is YYNGEE. CDR3 length equals 14 residues. The CDR3 here is CASSLAGGQEGQTF. For the CDR3, the DNA is TGTGCCAGCAGCTTAGCGGGAGGTCAGGAAGGGCAGACTTTT.

This clonotype occurred once. This may be a read error, as it is one base from a much larger clone. Since no conserved phenylalanine or tryptophan closes the CDR3, a read error is the likely cause. No DNA is shown, since the ends of the CDR3 on it are uncertain; the CDR3 is the one TCRdb lists. The genes are TRBV7-9 and TRBJ2-1; the D segment call TRBD1 is taken from the table without a DNA check. Germline V lookup: CDR1 SEHNR, CDR2 FQNEAQ (reference sequence). Ends included, the CDR3 has 13 residues. CDR3 region: CASSFDPAGAALS.

The V call is TRBV7-6, the J call TRBJ2-2; D is uncertain. Trimming removed 1 base from V and 0 bases from J, with 12 bases in between. The length of the CDR3 is 17 residues. In germline, CDR1 is SGHVS, CDR2 FNYEAQ. CDR3 in DNA: TGTGCCAGCAGCTTAGATATACCCAAAGCGAACACCGGGGAGCTGTTTTTT. Residues: CASSLDIPKANTGELFF.

The rearrangement links TRBV7-9 to TRBJ2-3, with TRBD2 matching 8 bases. CDR1 and CDR2 (germline): SEHNR, FQNEAQ (reference sequence). V lost 3 bases to trimming and J lost 13 bases; unmatched junction nucleotides: 12. This CDR3 has 14 amino acids. CDR3 loop: CASSFARGGGSEYF. As DNA, the CDR3 is TGTGCCAGCAGCTTTGCAAGAGGCGGGGGGAGCGAGTATTTT. Full variable domain (remainder filled in from reference TRBV7-9 and TRBJ2-3): DTGVSQNPRHKITKRGQNVTFRCDPISEHNRLYWYRQTLGQGPEFLTYFQNEAQLEKSRLLSDRFSAERPKGSFSTLEIQRTEQGDSAMYLCASSFARGGGSEYFGPGTRLTVL.

This clonotype has just one count. V is TRBV20-1 and J is TRBJ2-5; D gene uncertain. Trimming stripped 2 bases from V and 1 base from J, with 14 bases between. Per germline, CDR1 DFQATT and CDR2 SNEGSKA (reference sequence). The CDR3 has 15 residues. CDR3 coding DNA: TGCAGTGCTAGACGACGCGAAGGACCCCAAGAGACCCAGTACTTC. The encoded protein is CSARRREGPQETQYF.